This TCR beta chain derives from a study of blood T cell repertoires in COVID-19. Study-wide context: The origin of the acute and convalescent COVID-19 samples was the United States, Italy and Spain. T cells, B-cell-depleted T cells, or PBMCs supplied cDNA or gDNA.

A single count supports this clone. Authors' data handling: Cell counts per sample came from amplifying reference gene primers. Using immunoSEQ multiplex PCR, the repertoire was profiled, and TCRdb retains in-frame clones only, with some absent. V and J calls plus clone size are reproduced from that table; the DNA served to infer D and trimming. The table has some 120,000 clones, around 87% seen once. Trimming at V came to 3 bases and at J to 4 bases, leaving 4 bases not matched to a gene. Germline V CDR1 and CDR2: LNHDA, SQIVND (reference sequence). The CDR3 length is 14 residues. The origin of this receptor is a man aged 50 or older with acute or convalescent COVID-19. V gene TRBV19 combines with J gene TRBJ1-1; 8 bases fit TRBD1. Sequencing was done on a sample of peripheral blood. As DNA, the CDR3 is TGTGCCAGTAGTATTCAGGGGGCGGCCACTGAAGCTTTCTTT. Residues: CASSIQGAATEAFF.